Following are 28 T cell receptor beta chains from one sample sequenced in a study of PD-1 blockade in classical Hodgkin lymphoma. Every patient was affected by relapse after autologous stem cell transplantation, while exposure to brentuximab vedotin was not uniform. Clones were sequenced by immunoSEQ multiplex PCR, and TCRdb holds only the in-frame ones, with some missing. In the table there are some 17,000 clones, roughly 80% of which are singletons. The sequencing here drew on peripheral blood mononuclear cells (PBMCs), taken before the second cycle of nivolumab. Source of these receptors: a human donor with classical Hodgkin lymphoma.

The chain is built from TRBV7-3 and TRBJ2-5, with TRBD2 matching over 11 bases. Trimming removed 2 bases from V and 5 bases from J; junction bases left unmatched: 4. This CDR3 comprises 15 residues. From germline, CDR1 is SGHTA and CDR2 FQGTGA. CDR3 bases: TGTGCCAGCAGCTTACTAGCGGGGGGCCGGGAGACCCAGTACTTC. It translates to CASSLLAGGRETQYF.

The CDR3 DNA sequence: TGTGCCAGCAGCTTGGTTTTCCGGACACCACCCGAGCAGTACTTC. It translates to CASSLVFRTPPEQYF. This chain joins TRBV5-4 and TRBJ2-7, with D tentatively TRBD1 (5 bases). Germline V gives CDR1 SGHNT, CDR2 YYREEE (reference sequence). The V and J ends lost 0 bases and 6 bases respectively, with 16 bases between them. This CDR3 spans 15 amino acids. The variable domain in full, completed from reference TRBV5-4 and TRBJ2-7, reads ETGVTQSPTHLIKTRGQQVTLRCSSQSGHNTVSWYQQALGQGPQFIFQYYREEENGRGNFPPRFSGLQFPNYSSELNVNALELDDSALYLCASSLVFRTPPEQYFGPGTRLTVT.

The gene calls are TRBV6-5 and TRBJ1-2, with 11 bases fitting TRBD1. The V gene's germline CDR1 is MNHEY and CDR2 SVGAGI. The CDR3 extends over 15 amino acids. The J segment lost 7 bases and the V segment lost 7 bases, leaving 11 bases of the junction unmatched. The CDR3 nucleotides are TGTGCCAGCAACCGGGGGACAGGGGGAGCCGGTGGCTACACCTTC. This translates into CASNRGTGGAGGYTF.

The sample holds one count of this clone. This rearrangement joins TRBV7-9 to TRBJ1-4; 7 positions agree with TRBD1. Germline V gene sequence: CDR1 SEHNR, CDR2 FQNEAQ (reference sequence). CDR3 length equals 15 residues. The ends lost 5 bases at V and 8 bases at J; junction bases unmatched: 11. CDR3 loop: CASSPPTGWREKLFF. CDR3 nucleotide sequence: TGTGCCAGCAGCCCCCCGACAGGGTGGAGGGAAAAACTGTTTTTT.

CDR3 bases: TGTGCCCGGGCCCCGGGGCCTGGAAACACCATATATTTT. Translated: CARAPGPGNTIYF. V usage is TRBV30 and J usage is TRBJ1-3; a weak D match, TRBD1 (5 bases). Between the trimmed V and J ends, which lost 8 bases and 2 bases, there was a span of 13 bases. CDR1 and CDR2 from the germline V gene are GTSNPN and SVGIG (reference sequence). This CDR3 has 13 amino acids.

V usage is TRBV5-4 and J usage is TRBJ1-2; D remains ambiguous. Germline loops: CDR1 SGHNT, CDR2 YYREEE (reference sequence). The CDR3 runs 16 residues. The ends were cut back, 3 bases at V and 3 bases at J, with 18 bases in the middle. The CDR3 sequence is CASSSEITESYYGYTF. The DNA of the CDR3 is TGTGCCAGCAGCTCAGAAATAACGGAATCTTACTATGGCTACACCTTC.

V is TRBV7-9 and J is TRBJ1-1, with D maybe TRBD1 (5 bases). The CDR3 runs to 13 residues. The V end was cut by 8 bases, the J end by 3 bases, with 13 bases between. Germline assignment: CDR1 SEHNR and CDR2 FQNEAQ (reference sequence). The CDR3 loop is CASVGGVHTEAFF. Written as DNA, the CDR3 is TGTGCCAGCGTCGGGGGAGTACACACTGAAGCTTTCTTT.

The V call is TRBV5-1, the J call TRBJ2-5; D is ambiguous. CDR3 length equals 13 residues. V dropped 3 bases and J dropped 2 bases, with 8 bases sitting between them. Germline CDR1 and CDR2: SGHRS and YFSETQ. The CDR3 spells CASSSTGQETQYF. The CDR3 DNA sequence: TGCGCCAGCAGCTCCACTGGTCAAGAGACCCAGTACTTC.

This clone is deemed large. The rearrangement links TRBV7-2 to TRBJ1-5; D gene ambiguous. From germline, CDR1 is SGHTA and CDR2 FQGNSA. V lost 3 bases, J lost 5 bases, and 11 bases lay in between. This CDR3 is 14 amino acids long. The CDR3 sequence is CASSLSRAHQPQHF. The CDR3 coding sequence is TGTGCCAGCAGCTTGTCGCGGGCGCATCAGCCCCAGCATTTT.

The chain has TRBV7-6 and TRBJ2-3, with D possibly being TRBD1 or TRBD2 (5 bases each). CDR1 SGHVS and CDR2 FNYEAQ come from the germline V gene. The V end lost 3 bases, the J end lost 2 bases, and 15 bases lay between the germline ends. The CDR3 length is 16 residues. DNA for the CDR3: TGTGCCAGCAGCTTTGCCCCGGGACCCAACACAGATACGCAGTATTTT. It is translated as CASSFAPGPNTDTQYF.

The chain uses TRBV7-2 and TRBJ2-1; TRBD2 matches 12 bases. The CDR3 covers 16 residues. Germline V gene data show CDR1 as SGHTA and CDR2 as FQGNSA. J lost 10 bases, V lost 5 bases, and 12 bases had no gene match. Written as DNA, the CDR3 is TGTGCCAGCAGCCCACTTCCTAGCGGGGGGGCCTCCGAGCAGTTCTTC. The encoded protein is CASSPLPSGGASEQFF.

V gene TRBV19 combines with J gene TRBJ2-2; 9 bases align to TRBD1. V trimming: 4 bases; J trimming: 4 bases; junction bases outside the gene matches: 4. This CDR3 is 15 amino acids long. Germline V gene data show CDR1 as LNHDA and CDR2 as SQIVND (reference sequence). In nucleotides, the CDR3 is TGTGCCAGTAGTAAACAGGGGGCAGGCACCGGGGAGCTGTTTTTT. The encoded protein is CASSKQGAGTGELFF.

CDR3 protein: CASSLVKGGIGGSYEQYF. In nucleotides, the CDR3 is TGTGCCAGCAGCTTAGTCAAAGGGGGAATTGGTGGCTCCTACGAGCAGTACTTC. The rearrangement links TRBV7-8 to TRBJ2-7; D might be TRBD1 (6 bases). The V and J ends lost 1 base and 0 bases respectively, with 19 bases between them. Germline V gene lookup returns CDR1 SGHVS and CDR2 FQNEAQ. The CDR3 length is 18 residues.

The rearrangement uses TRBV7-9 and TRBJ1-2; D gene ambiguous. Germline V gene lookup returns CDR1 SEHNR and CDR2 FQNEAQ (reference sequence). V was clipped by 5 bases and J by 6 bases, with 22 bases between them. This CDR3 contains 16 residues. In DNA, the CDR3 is TGTGCCAGCAGCGCCAACAACATAGGCGGGAACAATGGCTACACCTTC. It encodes CASSANNIGGNNGYTF.

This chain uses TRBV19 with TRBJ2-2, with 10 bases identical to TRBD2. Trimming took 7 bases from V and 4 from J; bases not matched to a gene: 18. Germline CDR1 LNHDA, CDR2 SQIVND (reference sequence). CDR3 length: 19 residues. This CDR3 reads CASKGISGGTPIGTGELFF. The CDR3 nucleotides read TGTGCCAGTAAGGGGATTAGCGGGGGGACCCCGATCGGCACCGGGGAGCTGTTTTTT.

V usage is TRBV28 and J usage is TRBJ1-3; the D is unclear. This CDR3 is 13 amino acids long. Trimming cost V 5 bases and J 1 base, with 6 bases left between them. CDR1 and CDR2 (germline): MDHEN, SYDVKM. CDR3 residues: CASSEPSGNTIYF. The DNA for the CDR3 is TGTGCCAGCAGTGAGCCTTCTGGAAACACCATATATTTT.

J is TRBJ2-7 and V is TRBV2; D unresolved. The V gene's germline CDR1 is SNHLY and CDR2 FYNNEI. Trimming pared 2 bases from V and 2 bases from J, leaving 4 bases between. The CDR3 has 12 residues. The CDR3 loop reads CASSETPYEQYF. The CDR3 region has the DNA TGTGCCAGCAGTGAAACGCCCTACGAGCAGTACTTC. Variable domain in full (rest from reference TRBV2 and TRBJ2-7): EPEVTQTPSHQVTQMGQEVILRCVPISNHLYFYWYRQILGQKVEFLVSFYNNEISEKSEIFDDQFSVERPDGSNFTLKIRSTKLEDSAMYFCASSETPYEQYFGPGTRLTVT.

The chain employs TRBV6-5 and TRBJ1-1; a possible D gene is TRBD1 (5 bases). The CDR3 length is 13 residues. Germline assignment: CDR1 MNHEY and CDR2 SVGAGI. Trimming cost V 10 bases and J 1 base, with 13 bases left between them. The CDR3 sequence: CATEEQGNTEAFF. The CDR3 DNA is TGTGCCACCGAGGAGCAGGGGAACACTGAAGCTTTCTTT.

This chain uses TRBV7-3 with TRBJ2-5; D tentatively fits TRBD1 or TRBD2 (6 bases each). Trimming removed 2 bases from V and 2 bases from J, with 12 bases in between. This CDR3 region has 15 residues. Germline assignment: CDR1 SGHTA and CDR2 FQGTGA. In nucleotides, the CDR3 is TGTGCCAGCAGCTTAGTAGGGGGGTTTCAAGAGACCCAGTACTTC. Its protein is CASSLVGGFQETQYF.

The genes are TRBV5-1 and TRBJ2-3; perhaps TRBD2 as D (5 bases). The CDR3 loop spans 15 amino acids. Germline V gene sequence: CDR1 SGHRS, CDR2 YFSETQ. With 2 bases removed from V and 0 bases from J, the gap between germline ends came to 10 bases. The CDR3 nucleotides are TGCGCCAGCAGCTTAATAGGACTCAGCACAGATACGCAGTATTTT. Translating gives CASSLIGLSTDTQYF.

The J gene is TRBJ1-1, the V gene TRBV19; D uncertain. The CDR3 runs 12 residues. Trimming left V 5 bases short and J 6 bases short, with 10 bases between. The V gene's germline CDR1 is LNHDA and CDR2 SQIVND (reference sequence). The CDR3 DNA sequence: TGTGCCAGTAGTGCCCGATTTCCTGAAGCTTTCTTT. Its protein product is CASSARFPEAFF. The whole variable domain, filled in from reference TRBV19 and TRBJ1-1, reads DGGITQSPKYLFRKEGQNVTLSCEQNLNHDAMYWYRQDPGQGLRLIYYSQIVNDFQKGDIAEGYSVSREKKESFPLTVTSAQKNPTAFYLCASSARFPEAFFGQGTRLTVV.

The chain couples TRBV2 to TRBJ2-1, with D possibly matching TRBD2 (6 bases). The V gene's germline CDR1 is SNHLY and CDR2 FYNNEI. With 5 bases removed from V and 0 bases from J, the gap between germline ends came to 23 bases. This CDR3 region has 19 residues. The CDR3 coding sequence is TGTGCCAGCAGTCCTGACCCTTTGAGCGGGCAAGTCTCCTACAATGAGCAGTTCTTC. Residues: CASSPDPLSGQVSYNEQFF.

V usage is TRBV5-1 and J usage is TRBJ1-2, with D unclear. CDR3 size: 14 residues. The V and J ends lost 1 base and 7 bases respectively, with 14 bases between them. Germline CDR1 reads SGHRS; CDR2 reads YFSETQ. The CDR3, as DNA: TGCGCCAGCAGCTTGTCTTCGGGCCCTGTTGGCTACACCTTC. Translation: CASSLSSGPVGYTF.

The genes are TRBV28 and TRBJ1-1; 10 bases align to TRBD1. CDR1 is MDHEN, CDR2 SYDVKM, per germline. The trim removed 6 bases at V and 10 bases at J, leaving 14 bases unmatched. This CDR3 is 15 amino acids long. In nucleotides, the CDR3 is TGTGCCAGCAGCATCCCTGGACAGGGGGATAAGGGAGCTTTCTTT. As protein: CASSIPGQGDKGAFF. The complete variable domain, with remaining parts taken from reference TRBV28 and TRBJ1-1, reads DVKVTQSSRYLVKRTGEKVFLECVQDMDHENMFWYRQDPGLGLRLIYFSYDVKMKEKGDIPEGYSVSREKKERFSLILESASTNQTSMYLCASSIPGQGDKGAFFGQGTRLTVV.

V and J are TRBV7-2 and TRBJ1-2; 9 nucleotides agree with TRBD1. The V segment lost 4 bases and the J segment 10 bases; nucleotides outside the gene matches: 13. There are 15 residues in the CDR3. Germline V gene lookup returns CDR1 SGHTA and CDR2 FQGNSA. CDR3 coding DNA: TGTGCCAGCAGCTGGAGAACAGGGGGCACAGAAGACTACACCTTC. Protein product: CASSWRTGGTEDYTF.

CDR3 residues: CASSLTPIQETQYF. The DNA of the CDR3 is TGTGCCAGCAGCTTAACCCCAATCCAAGAGACCCAGTACTTC. The genes are TRBV7-2 and TRBJ2-5; no reliable D call. The germline V gene encodes CDR1 SGHTA and CDR2 FQGNSA. Trimming cost V 2 bases and J 1 base, with 8 bases left between them. The CDR3 runs to 14 residues.

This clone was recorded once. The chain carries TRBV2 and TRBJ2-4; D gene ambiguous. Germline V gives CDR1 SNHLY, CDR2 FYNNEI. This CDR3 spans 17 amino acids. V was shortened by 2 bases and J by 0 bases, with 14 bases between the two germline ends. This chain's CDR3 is CASSELDLPIAKNIQYF. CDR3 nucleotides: TGTGCCAGCAGTGAATTGGATCTTCCGATAGCCAAAAACATTCAGTACTTC.

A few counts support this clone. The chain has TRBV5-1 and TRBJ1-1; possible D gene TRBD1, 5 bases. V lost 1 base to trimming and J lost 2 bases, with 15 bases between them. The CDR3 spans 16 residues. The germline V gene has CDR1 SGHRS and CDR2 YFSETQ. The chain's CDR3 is CASSLFGQGDNTEAFF. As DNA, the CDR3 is TGCGCCAGCAGCTTGTTTGGCCAAGGGGACAACACTGAAGCTTTCTTT.